This T cell receptor beta chain was profiled in a study of blood T cell repertoires in COVID-19. The overall study: The United States, Italy and Spain were the sources of the acute and convalescent COVID-19 samples.

While infection was still active, Seattle patients were enrolled and then followed longitudinally. Sequencing used immunoSEQ multiplex PCR; TCRdb keeps in-frame clones, though not all of them. This table holds about 250,000 clones, about 91% found once. This TCR was sampled from a woman in her 30s with COVID-19, enrolled during active disease. The material sequenced was peripheral blood.

The CDR3 is CASSLAGAPYNEQFF. In DNA form, the CDR3 reads TGTGCCAGCAGCTTGGCCGGAGCCCCCTACAATGAGCAGTTCTTC. The V gene is TRBV7-2, the J gene TRBJ2-1, with no clear D. Germline assignment: CDR1 SGHTA and CDR2 FQGNSA. The CDR3 length is 15 residues. V lost 3 bases to trimming and J lost 2 bases, with 11 bases between them. Supplemented by reference TRBV7-2 and TRBJ2-1, the full variable domain reads GAGVSQSPSNKVTEKGKDVELRCDPISGHTALYWYRQSLGQGLEFLIYFQGNSAPDKSGLPSDRFSAERTGGSVSTLTIQRTQQEDSAVYLCASSLAGAPYNEQFFGPGTRLTVL.